A selection of T cell receptor beta chains follows, all from one sample in a study of T cell repertoires in ileal Crohn's disease. Some clones are missing from TCRdb's copy, which holds only in-frame ones; the method was immunoSEQ multiplex PCR. Of about 62,000 clones listed, 85% to 90% are singletons. Sequencing was carried out using ileal tissue. The receptors shown here come from an adult with Crohn's disease. CDR3s include the opening cysteine and the closing phenylalanine or tryptophan. Each record gives: D gene, J gene, clone size, V gene, CDR3 DNA, CDR3 protein. A D gene is named only where the DNA matches it firmly. Only part of the rows carry a size: once, few, many, or a class if the clone is expanded.

-	TRBJ1-1	-	TRBV7-9	TGTGCCAGCAGCTTCTTGACTCGGAACACTGAAGCTTTCTTT	CASSFLTRNTEAFF
-	TRBJ2-1	-	TRBV28	TGTGCCAGCCGCCATGGACAGATAAACAATGAGCAGTTCTTC	CASRHGQINNEQFF
TRBD1	TRBJ1-1	-	TRBV11-2	TGTGCCAGCAGCCCGAAAGGACAGGGCAGAAACACTGAAGCTTTCTTT	CASSPKGQGRNTEAFF
-	TRBJ1-1	-	TRBV13	TGTGCCAGCAGCTCAGTCCCGTCTGAAGCTTTCTTT	CASSSVPSEAFF
TRBD1	TRBJ2-3	-	TRBV19	TGTGCCAGTAGCCTGTCAAAGGGACAGTCGACGCAGTATTTT	CASSLSKGQSTQYF
-	TRBJ1-4	once	TRBV9	TGTGCCAGCAGCCAGGACAGTAGCTCTAATGAAAAACTGTTTTTT	CASSQDSSSNEKLFF
-	TRBJ1-2	-	TRBV29-1	TGCAGCGTTGAGGAGTGGGAGGGTAACTATGGCTACACCTTC	CSVEEWEGNYGYTF
TRBD2	TRBJ2-2	-	TRBV7-8	TGTGCCAGCAGCCGTTGGACTAGCGGTCCGAACACCGGGGAGCTGTTTTTT	CASSRWTSGPNTGELFF
TRBD1	TRBJ2-7	-	TRBV19	TGTGCCAGTAGTATAGTAACTCGACAGGGGGCCTACGAGCAGTACTTC	CASSIVTRQGAYEQYF
-	TRBJ1-1	-	TRBV7-9	TGTGCCAGCAGCTTGGCGGGAGGTAGCACTGAAGCTTTCTTT	CASSLAGGSTEAFF
TRBD1	TRBJ1-5	few	TRBV18	TGTGCCAGCTCACCGGACAGGCAACAGCCCCAGCATTTT	CASSPDRQQPQHF
-	TRBJ2-7	-	TRBV4-3	TGCGCCAGCAGCCAAGATTCTGAGGCAGGGAACTACGAGCAGTACTTC	CASSQDSEAGNYEQYF
-	TRBJ1-5	-	TRBV11-2	TGTGCCAGCAGCTTAGACAGGGGCCAGCCCCAGCATTTT	CASSLDRGQPQHF
-	TRBJ1-3	-	TRBV28	TGTGCCAGCAGTTTATCGGGGGACACCATATATTTT	CASSLSGDTIYF
TRBD2	TRBJ2-7	-	TRBV5-4	TGTGCCAGCAGGAAACTAGCGGGAGAGAGTCACGAGCAGTACTTC	CASRKLAGESHEQYF
TRBD1	TRBJ1-1	-	TRBV2	TGTGCCAAGCAGCCGGGACAGGGGGCCGCTGAAGCTTTCTTT	CAKQPGQGAAEAFF
TRBD1	TRBJ1-1	-	TRBV6-6	TGTGCCAGCAGATACGTGGACAGGGTAGAAGCTTTCTTT	CASRYVDRVEAFF
-	TRBJ2-1	-	TRBV9	TGTGCCAGCAGCGCGGACAGCTACAATGAGCAGTTCTTC	CASSADSYNEQFF
-	TRBJ2-3	-	TRBV27	TGTGCCAGCAGTTTCCTCGGTACGGGAGATACGCAGTATTTT	CASSFLGTGDTQYF
-	TRBJ1-2	-	TRBV5-1	TGCGCCAGCAGCGCGTCGGGGAACTATGGCTACACCTTC	CASSASGNYGYTF
-	TRBJ1-2	-	TRBV5-4	TGTGCCAGCAGCTTGGATACATTCTATGGCTACACCTTC	CASSLDTFYGYTF
-	TRBJ1-5	-	TRBV2	TGTGCCAGCAGTGCAGGGCTGGGTCAGCCCCAGCATTTT	CASSAGLGQPQHF
-	TRBJ1-4	-	TRBV10-3	TGTGCCATCAGTGAGTCGGGGCAGGCGTCAACTAATGAAAAACTGTTTTTT	CAISESGQASTNEKLFF
-	TRBJ1-1	-	TRBV7-2	TGTGCCAGCAGCTTACTTGGGCTCCTGAACACTGAAGCTTTCTTT	CASSLLGLLNTEAFF
TRBD1	TRBJ1-6	-	TRBV28	TGTGCCAGCAGTTTATCAGGGACAGAATTTTCACCCCTCCACTTT	CASSLSGTEFSPLHF
TRBD1	TRBJ2-2	-	TRBV4-2	TGTGCCAGCAGTCGAGAGGGACAGGGGCGGACCGGGGAGCTGTTTTTT	CASSREGQGRTGELFF
-	TRBJ2-5	-	TRBV7-7	TGTGCTAGCAGCTTAGGTCGACTACCCCAAGAGACCCAGTACTTC	CASSLGRLPQETQYF
-	TRBJ2-3	-	TRBV5-1	TGCGCCAGCAGCTCGGGTCTGTCTAGACTAAGCACAGATACGCAGTATTTT	CASSSGLSRLSTDTQYF
TRBD2	TRBJ2-3	once	TRBV10-3	TGTGCCACCGCCTCAACTAGCGGGAGTAGGGTTACGCAGTATTTT	CATASTSGSRVTQYF
-	TRBJ1-2	-	TRBV28	TGTGCCAGCACCACCGATCTGGGCAGGCCCGATTCCTATGGCTACACCTTC	CASTTDLGRPDSYGYTF
TRBD1	TRBJ2-1	-	TRBV7-9	TGTGCCAGCAGCTTTCAGGGGGCGCAAAACAATGAGCAGTTCTTC	CASSFQGAQNNEQFF
TRBD1	TRBJ1-4	-	TRBV29-1	TGCAGCGTTGTGAGTCCGGGACAGGGGTCTAATGAAAAACTGTTTTTT	CSVVSPGQGSNEKLFF
-	TRBJ1-2	-	TRBV18	TGTGCCAGCTCACCTGGGGCCTCAGGTAGCTATGGCTACACCTTC	CASSPGASGSYGYTF
-	TRBJ1-1	-	TRBV9	TGTGCCAGCAGCGTAGGGGGCACATCCACAGTAGCTTTCTTT	CASSVGGTSTVAFF
TRBD2	TRBJ2-7	-	TRBV6-6	TGTGCCAGCAGTCAACGGACTAGCCACTACGAGCAGTACTTC	CASSQRTSHYEQYF
-	TRBJ2-7	-	TRBV18	TGTGCCAGCTCACCACCAGTACGCGGATACGAGCAGTACTTC	CASSPPVRGYEQYF
TRBD1	TRBJ2-7	-	TRBV4-2	TGTGCCAGCAGCCAGGCGGGACAGGGTAACAACGAGCAGTACTTC	CASSQAGQGNNEQYF
TRBD2	TRBJ2-5	-	TRBV7-2	TGTGCCAGCAGCCGCGTGGCTAGCGGGGGATTTCAGACCCAGTACTTC	CASSRVASGGFQTQYF
-	TRBJ1-2	once	TRBV2	TGTGCCAGCAGGTTTAGCAGGGATGGTCACTATGGCTACACCTTC	CASRFSRDGHYGYTF
-	TRBJ2-2	-	TRBV6-1	TGTGCCAGCAGCGGACAGTACACCGGGGAGCTGTTTTTT	CASSGQYTGELFF
-	TRBJ2-1	-	TRBV5-1	TGCGCCAGCAGCTTGGCTCTGGGGGGAAGCTCCTACAATGAGCAGTTCTTC	CASSLALGGSSYNEQFF
TRBD1	TRBJ1-6	-	TRBV28	TGTGCCAGCAGTTTACGACAGGGGGCGCAAGGTTCACCCCTCCACTTT	CASSLRQGAQGSPLHF
TRBD1	TRBJ1-2	-	TRBV15	TGTGCCACCAGCAGAGAAGCGGGACAGGTAAATGGCTACACCTTC	CATSREAGQVNGYTF
TRBD1	TRBJ1-2	-	TRBV5-8	TGTGCCAGCAGCAGACGCCGGGACAGGGGATGGAATGGCTACACCTTC	CASSRRRDRGWNGYTF
-	TRBJ1-1	-	TRBV30	TGTGCCTGCGACTTAGGGGCTGAAGCTTTCTTT	CACDLGAEAFF
TRBD1	TRBJ2-3	-	TRBV4-3	TGCGCCAGCAGCCAAGGCGTGGGACAGGGCACAGATACGCAGTATTTT	CASSQGVGQGTDTQYF
-	TRBJ1-5	-	TRBV2	TGTGCCAGCAGCCTCGACAGTACTGTGAGCAATCAGCCCCAGCATTTT	CASSLDSTVSNQPQHF
TRBD1	TRBJ1-4	few	TRBV28	TGTGCCAGCAGTTTCCCAAGTGGACAGGGGGCTATTAATGAAAAACTGTTTTTT	CASSFPSGQGAINEKLFF
TRBD1	TRBJ1-5	-	TRBV6-5	TGTGCCAGCCGGCCGACAGGGGCTAATCAGCCCCAGCATTTT	CASRPTGANQPQHF
-	TRBJ1-1	-	TRBV20-1	TGCAGTGCTAGTTCGGTGACAGAAGCTTTCTTT	CSASSVTEAFF
-	TRBJ1-5	-	TRBV27	TGTGCCAGCAGCGCCGCGACGGGCGGGAATCAGCCCCAGCATTTT	CASSAATGGNQPQHF
-	TRBJ1-5	-	TRBV29-1	TGCAGCGTAGGGGACACGGATCAGCCCCAGCATTTT	CSVGDTDQPQHF
TRBD1	TRBJ1-2	-	TRBV6-1	TGTGCCAGCAGTGAAGCGCATCCAGGGGGAAACTATGGCTACACCTTC	CASSEAHPGGNYGYTF
-	TRBJ2-1	-	TRBV7-3	TGTGCCAGCAGCTTAGCGGGGAGCTCCTACAATGAGCAGTTCTTC	CASSLAGSSYNEQFF
-	TRBJ2-5	-	TRBV7-9	TGTGCCAGCAGCTCCCCGGGAGAGGCCCAGTACTTC	CASSSPGEAQYF
-	TRBJ1-1	-	TRBV6-4	TGTGCCAGCAGTGATCGGGGCACTGAAGCTTTCTTT	CASSDRGTEAFF
-	TRBJ2-7	-	TRBV5-8	TGTGCCAGCAGCTTTATTATCGGTGACTTC	CASSFIIGDF
-	TRBJ1-4	-	TRBV5-4	TGTGCCAGCAGCCCTGACAGGACTAATGAAAAACTGTTTTTT	CASSPDRTNEKLFF